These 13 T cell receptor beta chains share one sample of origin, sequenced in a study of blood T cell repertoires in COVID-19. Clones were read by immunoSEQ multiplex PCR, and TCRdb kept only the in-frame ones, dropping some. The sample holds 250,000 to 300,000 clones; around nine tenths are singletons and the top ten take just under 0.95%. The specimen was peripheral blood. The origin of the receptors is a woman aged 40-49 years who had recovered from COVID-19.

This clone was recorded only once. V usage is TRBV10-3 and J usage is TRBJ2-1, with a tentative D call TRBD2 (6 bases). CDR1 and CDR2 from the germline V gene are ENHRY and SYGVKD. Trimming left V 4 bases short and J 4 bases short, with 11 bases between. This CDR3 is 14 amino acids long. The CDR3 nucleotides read TGTGCCATCAGTGGGAGGGCGGATTACAATGAGCAGTTCTTC. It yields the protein CAISGRADYNEQFF.

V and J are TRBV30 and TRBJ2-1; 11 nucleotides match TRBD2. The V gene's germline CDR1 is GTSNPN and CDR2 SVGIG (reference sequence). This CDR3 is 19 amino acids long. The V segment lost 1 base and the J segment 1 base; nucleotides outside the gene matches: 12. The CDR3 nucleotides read TGTGCCTGGAGTGCGCCGGGACTAGCGGTAGTCGGGTCCTACAATGAGCAGTTCTTC. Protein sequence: CAWSAPGLAVVGSYNEQFF.

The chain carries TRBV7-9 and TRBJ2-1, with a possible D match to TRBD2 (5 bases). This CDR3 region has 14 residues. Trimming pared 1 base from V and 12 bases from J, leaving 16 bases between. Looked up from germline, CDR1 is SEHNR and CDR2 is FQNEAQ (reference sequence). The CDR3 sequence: CASSLEFPSGVQFF. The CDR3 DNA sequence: TGTGCCAGCAGCTTAGAGTTCCCCTCCGGGGTGCAGTTCTTC.

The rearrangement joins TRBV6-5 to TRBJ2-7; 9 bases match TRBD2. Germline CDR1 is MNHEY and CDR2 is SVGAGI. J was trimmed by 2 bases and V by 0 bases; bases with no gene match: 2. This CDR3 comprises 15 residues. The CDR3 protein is CASSYSASGTYEQYF. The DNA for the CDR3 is TGTGCCAGCAGTTACTCGGCTAGCGGGACCTACGAGCAGTACTTC.

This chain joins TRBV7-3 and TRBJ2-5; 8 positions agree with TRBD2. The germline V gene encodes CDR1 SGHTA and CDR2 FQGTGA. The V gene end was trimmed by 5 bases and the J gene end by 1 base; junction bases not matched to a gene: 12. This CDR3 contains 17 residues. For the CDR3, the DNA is TGTGCCAGCAGCCCCGAAGGGGCTAGCGGGCTCCAAGAGACCCAGTACTTC. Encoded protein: CASSPEGASGLQETQYF. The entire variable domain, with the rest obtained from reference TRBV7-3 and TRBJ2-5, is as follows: GAGVSQTPSNKVTEKGKYVELRCDPISGHTALYWYRQSLGQGPEFLIYFQGTGAADDSGLPNDRFFAVRPEGSVSTLKIQRTERGDSAVYLCASSPEGASGLQETQYFGPGTRLLVL.

The CDR3 DNA sequence: TGTGCCATCAGTGAGTCGACTGGCAGGGCAGAGACCCAGTACTTC. Translation gives CAISESTGRAETQYF. The chain is built from TRBV10-3 and TRBJ2-5; maybe TRBD1 (5 bases). Germline CDR1 is ENHRY and CDR2 is SYGVKD. The CDR3 is 15 amino acids. Between the trimmed V and J ends, which lost 0 bases and 4 bases, there was a span of 12 bases.

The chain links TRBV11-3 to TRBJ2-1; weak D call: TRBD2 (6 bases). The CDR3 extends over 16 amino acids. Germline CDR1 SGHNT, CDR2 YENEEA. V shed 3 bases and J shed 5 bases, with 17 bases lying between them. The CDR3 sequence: CASSLEGRSGNNEQFF. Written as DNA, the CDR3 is TGTGCCAGCAGCTTGGAGGGGAGATCGGGTAACAATGAGCAGTTCTTC.

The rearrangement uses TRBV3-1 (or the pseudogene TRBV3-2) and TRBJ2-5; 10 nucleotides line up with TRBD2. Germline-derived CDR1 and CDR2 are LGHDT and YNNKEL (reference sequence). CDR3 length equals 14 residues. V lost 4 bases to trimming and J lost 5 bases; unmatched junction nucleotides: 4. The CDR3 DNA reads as TGTGCCAGCAGCCTACTAGCGGGATTTGAGACCCAGTACTTC. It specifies CASSLLAGFETQYF.

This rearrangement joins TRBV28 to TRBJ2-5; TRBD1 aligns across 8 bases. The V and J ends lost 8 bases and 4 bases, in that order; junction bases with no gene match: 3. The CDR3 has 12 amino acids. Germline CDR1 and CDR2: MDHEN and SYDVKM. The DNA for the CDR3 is TGTGCCAGCGGGGACAGGCGAGAGACCCAGTACTTC. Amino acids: CASGDRRETQYF.

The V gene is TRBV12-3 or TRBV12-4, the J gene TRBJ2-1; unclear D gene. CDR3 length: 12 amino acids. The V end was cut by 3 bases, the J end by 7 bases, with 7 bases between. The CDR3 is CASSFGANEQFF. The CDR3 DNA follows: TGTGCCAGCAGTTTCGGAGCAAATGAGCAGTTCTTC.

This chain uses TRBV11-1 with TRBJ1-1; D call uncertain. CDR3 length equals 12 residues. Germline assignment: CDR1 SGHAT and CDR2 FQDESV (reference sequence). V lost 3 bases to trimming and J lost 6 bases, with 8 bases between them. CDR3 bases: TGTGCCAGCAGCTTGGTTCGCGCTGAAGCTTTCTTT. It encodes CASSLVRAEAFF.

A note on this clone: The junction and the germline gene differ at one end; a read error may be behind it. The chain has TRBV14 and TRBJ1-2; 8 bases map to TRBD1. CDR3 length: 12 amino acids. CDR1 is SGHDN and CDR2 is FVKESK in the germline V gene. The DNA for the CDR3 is TGTGCCAGCAGAGGATGGACAGGGCTCTTATGCTTC. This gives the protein CASRGWTGLLCF.

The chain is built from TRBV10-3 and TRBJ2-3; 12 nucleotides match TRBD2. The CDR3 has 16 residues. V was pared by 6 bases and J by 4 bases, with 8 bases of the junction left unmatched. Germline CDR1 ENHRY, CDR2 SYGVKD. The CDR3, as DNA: TGTGCCATCAGGGAAACGACTAGCGGGAGTGCAGATACGCAGTATTTT. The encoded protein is CAIRETTSGSADTQYF.